This TCR beta chain was sequenced in a study of T cell responses to AZD1222 COVID-19 vaccine. The CDR3 sequence is 17 residues long. The J segment lost 2 bases and the V segment lost 5 bases, leaving 11 bases of the junction unmatched. The assay was immunoSEQ multiplex PCR, and TCRdb's table has in-frame clones only and misses some. The sample includes roughly 150,000 clones, roughly 92% seen only once; the top ten take less than 2.5%. The sequence came from an adult in good health. The gene calls are TRBV23-1 and TRBJ2-5; 10 positions agree with TRBD1. TRBV23-1 falls under the ORF class, with uncertain function. The source material was peripheral blood, sampled on day 0 of AZD1222 vaccination. Written as DNA, the CDR3 is TGCGCCAGCAGTAAGGGACAGGGGATCGGTAATCAAGAGACCCAGTACTTC. This codes for CASSKGQGIGNQETQYF.